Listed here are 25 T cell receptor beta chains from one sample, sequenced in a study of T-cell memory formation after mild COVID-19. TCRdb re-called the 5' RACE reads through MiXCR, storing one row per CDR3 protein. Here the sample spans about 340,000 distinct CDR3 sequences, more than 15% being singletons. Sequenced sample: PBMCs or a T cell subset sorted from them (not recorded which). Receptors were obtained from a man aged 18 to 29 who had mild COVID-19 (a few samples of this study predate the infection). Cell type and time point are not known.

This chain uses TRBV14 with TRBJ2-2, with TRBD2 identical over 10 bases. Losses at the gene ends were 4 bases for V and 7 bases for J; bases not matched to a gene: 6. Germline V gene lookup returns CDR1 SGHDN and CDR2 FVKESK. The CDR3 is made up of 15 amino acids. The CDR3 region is CASSRQRGGFGELFF. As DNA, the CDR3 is TGTGCCAGCAGCCGACAGCGGGGGGGTTTCGGGGAGCTGTTTTTT. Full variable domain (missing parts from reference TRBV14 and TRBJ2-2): EAGVTQFPSHSVIEKGQTVTLRCDPISGHDNLYWYRRVMGKEIKFLLHFVKESKQDESGMPNNRFLAERTGGTYSTLKVQPAELEDSGVYFCASSRQRGGFGELFFGEGSRLTVL.

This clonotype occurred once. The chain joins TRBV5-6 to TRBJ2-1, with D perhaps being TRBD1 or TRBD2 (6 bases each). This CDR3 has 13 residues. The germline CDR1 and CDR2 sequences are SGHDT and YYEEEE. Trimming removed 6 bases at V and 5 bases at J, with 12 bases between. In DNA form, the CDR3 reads TGTGCCAGCAACCGGGGGACAAACAATGAGCAGTTCTTC. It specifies CASNRGTNNEQFF.

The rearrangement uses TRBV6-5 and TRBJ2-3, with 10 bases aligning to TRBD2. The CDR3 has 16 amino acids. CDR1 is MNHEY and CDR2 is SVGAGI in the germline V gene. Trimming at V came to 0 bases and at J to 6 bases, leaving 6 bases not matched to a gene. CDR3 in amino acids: CASSYSGSGGADTQYF. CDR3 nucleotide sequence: TGTGCCAGCAGTTACTCTGGAAGCGGGGGGGCGGATACGCAGTATTTT.

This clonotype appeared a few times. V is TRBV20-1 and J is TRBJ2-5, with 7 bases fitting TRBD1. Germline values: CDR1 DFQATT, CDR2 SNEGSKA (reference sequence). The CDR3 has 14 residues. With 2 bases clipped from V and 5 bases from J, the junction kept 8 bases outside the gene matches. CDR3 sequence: CSARRATGTETQYF. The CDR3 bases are TGCAGTGCTAGAAGAGCGACAGGGACCGAGACCCAGTACTTC.

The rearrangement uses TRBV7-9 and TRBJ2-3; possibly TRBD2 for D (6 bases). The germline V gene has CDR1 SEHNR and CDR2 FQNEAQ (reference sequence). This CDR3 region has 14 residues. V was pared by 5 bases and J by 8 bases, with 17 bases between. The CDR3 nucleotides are TGTGCCAGCAGCGGTGGGACTCCGACGGTTACGCAGTATTTT. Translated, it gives CASSGGTPTVTQYF. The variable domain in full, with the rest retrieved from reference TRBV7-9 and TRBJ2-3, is DTGVSQNPRHKITKRGQNVTFRCDPISEHNRLYWYRQTLGQGPEFLTYFQNEAQLEKSRLLSDRFSAERPKGSFSTLEIQRTEQGDSAMYLCASSGGTPTVTQYFGPGTRLTVL.

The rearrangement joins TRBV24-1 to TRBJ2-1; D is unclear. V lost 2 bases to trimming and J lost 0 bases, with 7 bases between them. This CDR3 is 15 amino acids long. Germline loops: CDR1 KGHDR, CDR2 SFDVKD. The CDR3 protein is CATSDSWGSYNEQFF. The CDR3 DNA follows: TGTGCCACCAGTGATTCGTGGGGCTCCTACAATGAGCAGTTCTTC.

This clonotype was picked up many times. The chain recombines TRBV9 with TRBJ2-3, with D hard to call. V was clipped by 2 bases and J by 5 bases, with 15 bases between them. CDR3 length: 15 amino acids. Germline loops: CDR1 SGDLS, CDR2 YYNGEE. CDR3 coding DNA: TGTGCCAGCAGCGTCGGGCCCCAAGGCGGAGATACGCAGTATTTT. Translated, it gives CASSVGPQGGDTQYF.

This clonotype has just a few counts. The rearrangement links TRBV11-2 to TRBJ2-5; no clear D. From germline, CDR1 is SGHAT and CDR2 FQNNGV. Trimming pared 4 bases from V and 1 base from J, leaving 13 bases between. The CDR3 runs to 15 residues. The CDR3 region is CASSSRRQFQETQYF. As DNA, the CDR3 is TGTGCCAGCAGCTCGAGACGGCAGTTCCAAGAGACCCAGTACTTC.

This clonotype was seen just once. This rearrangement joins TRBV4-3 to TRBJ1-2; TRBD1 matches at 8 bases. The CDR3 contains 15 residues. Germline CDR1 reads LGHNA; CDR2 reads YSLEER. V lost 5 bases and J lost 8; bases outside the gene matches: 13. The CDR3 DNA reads TGCGCCAGCAGCACCCGTGCGACAGGGGTAGAGGGCTACACCTTC. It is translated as CASSTRATGVEGYTF.

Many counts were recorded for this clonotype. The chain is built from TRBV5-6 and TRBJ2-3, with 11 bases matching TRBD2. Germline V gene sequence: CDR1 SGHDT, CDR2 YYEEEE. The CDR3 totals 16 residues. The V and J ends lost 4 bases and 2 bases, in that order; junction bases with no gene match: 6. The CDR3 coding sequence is TGTGCCAGCAGCCCTAGCGGGGGGCGGGACACAGATACGCAGTATTTT. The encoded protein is CASSPSGGRDTDTQYF.

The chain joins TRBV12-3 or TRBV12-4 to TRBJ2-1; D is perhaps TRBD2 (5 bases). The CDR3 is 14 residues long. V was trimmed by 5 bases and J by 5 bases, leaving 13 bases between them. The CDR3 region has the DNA TGTGCCAGCAGTGGTAGCGTGAGGCACAATGAGCAGTTCTTC. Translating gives CASSGSVRHNEQFF.

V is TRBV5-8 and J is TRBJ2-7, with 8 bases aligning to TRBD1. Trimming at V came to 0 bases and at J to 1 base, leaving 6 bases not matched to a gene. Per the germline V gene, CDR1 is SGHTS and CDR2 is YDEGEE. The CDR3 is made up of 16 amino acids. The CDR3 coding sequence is TGTGCCAGCAGCTTGGCCGGGACAGGTCTTTCCTACGAGCAGTACGTC. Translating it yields CASSLAGTGLSYEQYV.

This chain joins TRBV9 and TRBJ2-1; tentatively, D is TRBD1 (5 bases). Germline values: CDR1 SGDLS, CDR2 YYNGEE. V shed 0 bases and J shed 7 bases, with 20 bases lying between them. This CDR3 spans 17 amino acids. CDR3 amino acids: CASSVGGTPRIRNEQFF. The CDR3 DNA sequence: TGTGCCAGCAGCGTAGGGGGCACGCCTAGGATTAGGAATGAGCAGTTCTTC.

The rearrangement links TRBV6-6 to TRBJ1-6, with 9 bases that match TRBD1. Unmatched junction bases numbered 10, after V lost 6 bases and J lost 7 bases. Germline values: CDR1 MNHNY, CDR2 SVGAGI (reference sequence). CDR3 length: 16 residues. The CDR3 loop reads CASRHTGTGQNSPLHF. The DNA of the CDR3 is TGTGCCAGCAGACACACCGGGACAGGGCAAAATTCACCCCTCCACTTT.

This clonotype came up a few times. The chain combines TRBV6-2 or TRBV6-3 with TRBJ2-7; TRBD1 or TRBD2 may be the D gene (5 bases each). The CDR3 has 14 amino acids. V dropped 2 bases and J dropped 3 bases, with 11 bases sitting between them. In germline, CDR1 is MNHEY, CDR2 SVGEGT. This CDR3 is CASSYVEGIYEQYV. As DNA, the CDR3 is TGTGCCAGCAGTTACGTCGAGGGGATCTACGAGCAGTACGTC.

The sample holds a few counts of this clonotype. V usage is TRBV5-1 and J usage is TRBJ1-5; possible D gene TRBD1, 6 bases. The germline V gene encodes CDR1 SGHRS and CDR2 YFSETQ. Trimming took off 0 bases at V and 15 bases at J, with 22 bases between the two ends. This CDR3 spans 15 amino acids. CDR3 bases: TGCGCCAGCAGCTTGGCCGGAGGGGGTTCTGCGAGGTGGCATTTT. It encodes CASSLAGGGSARWHF.

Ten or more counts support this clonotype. This chain's CDR3 is CATSRDRVSYNEQFF. The DNA of the CDR3 is TGTGCCACCAGCAGAGATAGGGTGTCCTACAATGAGCAGTTCTTC. V is TRBV15 and J is TRBJ2-1; no definite D call. The CDR3 spans 15 residues. The V end lost 0 bases, the J end lost 1 base, and 7 bases lay between the germline ends. Germline CDR1 LNHNV, CDR2 YYDKDF (reference sequence).

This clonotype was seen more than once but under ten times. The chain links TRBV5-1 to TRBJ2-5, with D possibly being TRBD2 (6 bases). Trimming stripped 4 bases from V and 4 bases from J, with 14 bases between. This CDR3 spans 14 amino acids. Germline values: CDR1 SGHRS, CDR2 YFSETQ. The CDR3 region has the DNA TGCGCCAGCAGCCCGCGACTAGGCGGAGAGACCCAGTACTTC. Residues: CASSPRLGGETQYF.

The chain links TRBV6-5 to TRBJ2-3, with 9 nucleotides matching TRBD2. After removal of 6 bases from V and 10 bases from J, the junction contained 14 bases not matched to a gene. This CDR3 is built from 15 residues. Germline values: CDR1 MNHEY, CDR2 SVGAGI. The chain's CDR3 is CASRDRSLRGGAQYF. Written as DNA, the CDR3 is TGTGCCAGCAGAGACCGGAGTTTGCGGGGGGGGGCGCAGTATTTT.

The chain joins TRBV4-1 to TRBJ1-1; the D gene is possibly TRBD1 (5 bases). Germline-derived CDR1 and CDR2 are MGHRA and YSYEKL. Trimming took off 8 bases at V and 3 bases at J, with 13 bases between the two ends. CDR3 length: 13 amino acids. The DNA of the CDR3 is TGCGCCAGCGGAGGGACTCCCGACACTGAAGCTTTCTTT. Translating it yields CASGGTPDTEAFF.

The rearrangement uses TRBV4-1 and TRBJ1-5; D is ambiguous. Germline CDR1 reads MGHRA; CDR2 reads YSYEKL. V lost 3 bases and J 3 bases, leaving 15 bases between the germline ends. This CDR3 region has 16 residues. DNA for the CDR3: TGCGCCAGCAGCCAGGTATTTACAGCGGTCAATCAGCCCCAGCATTTT. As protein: CASSQVFTAVNQPQHF.

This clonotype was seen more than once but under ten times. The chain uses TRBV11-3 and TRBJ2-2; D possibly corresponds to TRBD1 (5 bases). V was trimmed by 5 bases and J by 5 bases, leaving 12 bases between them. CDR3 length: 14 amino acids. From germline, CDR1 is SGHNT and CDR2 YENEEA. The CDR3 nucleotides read TGTGCCAGCAGCCGGACAACTGGGACCGGGGAGCTGTTTTTT. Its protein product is CASSRTTGTGELFF. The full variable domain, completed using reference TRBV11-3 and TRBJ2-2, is EAGVVQSPRYKIIEKKQPVAFWCNPISGHNTLYWYLQNLGQGPELLIRYENEEAVDDSQLPKDRFSAERLKGVDSTLKIQPAELGDSAVYLCASSRTTGTGELFFGEGSRLTVL.

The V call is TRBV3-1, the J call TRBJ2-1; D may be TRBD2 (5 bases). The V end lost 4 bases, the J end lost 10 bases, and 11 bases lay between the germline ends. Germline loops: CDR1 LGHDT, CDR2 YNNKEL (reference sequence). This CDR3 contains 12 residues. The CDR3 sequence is CASSLVEGEQFF. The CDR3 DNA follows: TGTGCCAGCAGCCTCGTTGAGGGAGAGCAGTTCTTC.

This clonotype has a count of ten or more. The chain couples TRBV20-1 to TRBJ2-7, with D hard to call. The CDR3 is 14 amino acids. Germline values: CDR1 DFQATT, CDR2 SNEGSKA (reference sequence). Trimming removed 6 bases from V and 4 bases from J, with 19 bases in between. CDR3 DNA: TGCAGTGCCCGGAGTGGTGGTTCTGGGTACGAGCAGTACTTC. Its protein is CSARSGGSGYEQYF.

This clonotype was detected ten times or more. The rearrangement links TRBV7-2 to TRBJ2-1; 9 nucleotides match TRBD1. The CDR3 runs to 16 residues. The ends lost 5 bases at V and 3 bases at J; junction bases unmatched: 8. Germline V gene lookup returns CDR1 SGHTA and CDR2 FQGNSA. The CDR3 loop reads CASSDLGTGYYNEQFF. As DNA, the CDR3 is TGTGCCAGCAGCGACCTAGGGACAGGGTACTACAATGAGCAGTTCTTC.